This TCR beta chain came from a study of radiotherapy plus CTLA-4 blockade in lung cancer. Regarding the study as a whole: Radiotherapy plus ipilimumab was followed by expansion in blood of tumor-derived TCR clones. Together with interferon-beta, which increased in serum after radiation, early dynamic changes in blood T cell clones were reportedly the best predictors of response.

The germline gives CDR1 SNHLY, CDR2 FYNNEI. The V gene lost 2 bases and the J gene lost 3 bases, with 10 bases spanning the gap. The CDR3 has 15 amino acids. Of note for this clone: Its antigen is unidentified.

Focal radiation with ipilimumab CTLA-4 blockade was given to patients with chemo-refractory metastatic non-small-cell lung cancer. The data were produced by immunoSEQ multiplex PCR, yet TCRdb's version contains in-frame clones alone and is incomplete. This table has tens of thousands of clones, 88% appearing once. J is TRBJ2-2 and V is TRBV2; tentative D call: TRBD1 (5 bases). The sequence came from a human donor with non-small cell lung cancer whose response to radiotherapy plus ipilimumab could not be evaluated. The source was peripheral blood, collected from a patient treated with radiotherapy plus ipilimumab. The CDR3 bases are TGTGCCAGCAGTGAATCGACAGTCCACACCGGGGAGCTGTTTTTT. The encoded protein is CASSESTVHTGELFF.